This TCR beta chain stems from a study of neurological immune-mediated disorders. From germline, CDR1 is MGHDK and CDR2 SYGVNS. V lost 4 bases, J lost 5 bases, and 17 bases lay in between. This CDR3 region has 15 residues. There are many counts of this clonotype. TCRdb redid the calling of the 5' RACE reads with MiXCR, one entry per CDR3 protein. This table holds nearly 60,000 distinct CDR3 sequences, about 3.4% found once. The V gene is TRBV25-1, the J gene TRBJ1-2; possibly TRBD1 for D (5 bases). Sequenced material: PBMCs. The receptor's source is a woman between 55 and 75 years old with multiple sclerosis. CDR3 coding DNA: TGTGCCAGCAGTGCATTTGAGGGGACGAGGTATGGCTACACCTTC. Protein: CASSAFEGTRYGYTF.